The next 20 T cell receptor beta chains were all read from a single sample in a study of cytomegalovirus exposure and HLA in healthy donors. Assay used: immunoSEQ multiplex PCR; TCRdb lists only in-frame clones, some missing. This sample carries 65,000 to 90,000 clones, roughly 89% of them seen once, and the ten largest clones take less than 5%. Sequenced: PBMCs. Every receptor here comes from a woman between 18 and 29 years old in good health and CMV-seropositive.

V usage is TRBV19 and J usage is TRBJ2-7, with D unresolved. This CDR3 is 16 amino acids long. V lost 4 bases and J 0 bases, leaving 16 bases between the germline ends. Germline V gene lookup returns CDR1 LNHDA and CDR2 SQIVND (reference sequence). CDR3 amino acids: CASSRVTGATSYEQYF. Here the CDR3 DNA reads TGTGCCAGTAGTAGGGTGACGGGTGCCACCTCCTACGAGCAGTACTTC.

This chain uses TRBV27 with TRBJ1-1; weak D call: TRBD1 (5 bases). V lost 3 bases and J lost 1, with 12 bases in between. The germline CDR1 and CDR2 sequences are MNHEY and SMNVEV (reference sequence). The CDR3 runs to 15 residues. The CDR3 loop reads CASSFPGLENTEAFF. In DNA, the CDR3 is TGTGCCAGCAGTTTCCCAGGGCTCGAGAACACTGAAGCTTTCTTT.

This sequence joins TRBV11-2 and TRBJ1-1; D gene unclear. Germline V gene lookup returns CDR1 SGHAT and CDR2 FQNNGV. The CDR3 is 15 residues long. Trimming removed 2 bases at V and 1 base at J, with 11 bases between. In DNA, the CDR3 is TGTGCCAGCAGCTTATCCAGCAGGCCGAACACTGAAGCTTTCTTT. This sequence encodes CASSLSSRPNTEAFF.

This clone was counted a single time. The chain is built from TRBV9 and TRBJ2-1, with 14 bases matching TRBD2. The CDR3 sequence is 16 residues long. Looked up from germline, CDR1 is SGDLS and CDR2 is YYNGEE. The junction had 7 bases not matched to a gene; V was cut back by 4 bases and J by 7 bases. CDR3 sequence reads: CASSSGTSGRLNEQFF. The CDR3 DNA reads as TGTGCCAGCAGCTCCGGGACTAGCGGGAGACTTAATGAGCAGTTCTTC.

The chain uses TRBV7-9 and TRBJ2-7; 9 bases are shared with TRBD1. Per the germline V gene, CDR1 is SEHNR and CDR2 is FQNEAQ (reference sequence). V was pared by 4 bases and J by 5 bases, with 9 bases of the junction left unmatched. The CDR3 runs to 15 residues. In DNA, the CDR3 is TGTGCCAGCAGCTCAAGCCGGGACAGGGCCCACGAGCAGTACTTC. Translating gives CASSSSRDRAHEQYF.

The chain joins TRBV27 to TRBJ2-2; D is unresolved. The V and J ends lost 7 bases and 0 bases respectively, with 9 bases between them. There are 14 residues in the CDR3. CDR1 and CDR2 (germline): MNHEY, SMNVEV (reference sequence). In DNA form, the CDR3 reads TGTGCCAGCAAGAAGCAATCGAACACCGGGGAGCTGTTTTTT. It specifies CASKKQSNTGELFF.

The V gene is TRBV9, the J gene TRBJ1-2, with D possibly matching TRBD1 (6 bases). The CDR3 has 17 residues. Trimming took 2 bases from V and 0 from J, leaving 17 bases between them. Germline loops: CDR1 SGDLS, CDR2 YYNGEE. In nucleotides, the CDR3 is TGTGCCAGCAGCGTGAGCCCCTACAGGGCGTCTAACTATGGCTACACCTTC. Its translation is CASSVSPYRASNYGYTF.

The V gene is TRBV4-1, the J gene TRBJ1-2; D possibly corresponds to TRBD1 (5 bases). CDR1 is MGHRA and CDR2 is YSYEKL in the germline V gene. The V and J ends lost 0 bases and 8 bases respectively, with 13 bases between them. CDR3 size: 14 residues. CDR3 nucleotide sequence: TGCGCCAGCAGCCAAGATGGGCAGGGCGGCGGCTACACCTTC. Encoded protein: CASSQDGQGGGYTF.

The rearrangement uses TRBV11-3 and TRBJ1-4; D ambiguous. In germline, CDR1 is SGHNT, CDR2 YENEEA. V lost 1 base, J lost 2 bases, and 20 bases lay in between. The CDR3 totals 19 residues. The CDR3 nucleotides are TGTGCCAGCAGCTTAGGCGGAGCCTTTACGGGATCTACTAATGAAAAACTGTTTTTT. It codes for CASSLGGAFTGSTNEKLFF. The full variable domain, completed using reference TRBV11-3 and TRBJ1-4, is EAGVVQSPRYKIIEKKQPVAFWCNPISGHNTLYWYLQNLGQGPELLIRYENEEAVDDSQLPKDRFSAERLKGVDSTLKIQPAELGDSAVYLCASSLGGAFTGSTNEKLFFGSGTQLSVL.

This rearrangement joins TRBV9 to TRBJ2-6, with D uncertain. Germline assignment: CDR1 SGDLS and CDR2 YYNGEE. V dropped 4 bases and J dropped 2 bases, with 7 bases sitting between them. This CDR3 comprises 14 residues. CDR3 amino acids: CASSPSAGANVLTF. For the CDR3, the DNA is TGTGCCAGCAGCCCTTCGGCTGGGGCCAACGTCCTGACTTTC.

V gene TRBV18 combines with J gene TRBJ1-3; D gene uncertain. CDR1 KGHSH and CDR2 LQKENI come from the germline V gene. V was clipped by 1 base and J by 2 bases, with 9 bases between them. The CDR3 runs 15 residues. The CDR3 spells CASSPLEFPGNTIYF. CDR3 DNA sequence: TGTGCCAGCTCACCACTAGAGTTCCCTGGAAACACCATATATTTT.

The chain recombines TRBV2 with TRBJ1-5; 7 bases are a match to TRBD1. Germline V lookup: CDR1 SNHLY, CDR2 FYNNEI. This CDR3 spans 11 amino acids. The V gene end was trimmed by 4 bases and the J gene end by 14 bases; junction bases not matched to a gene: 5. The CDR3 DNA follows: TGTGCCAGCAGTGGGGACAGTCCGAAGCATTTT. Translation gives CASSGDSPKHF.

The V gene is TRBV6-5, the J gene TRBJ1-2, with 12 bases fitting TRBD1. The CDR3 is made up of 15 amino acids. Germline V lookup: CDR1 MNHEY, CDR2 SVGAGI. DNA for the CDR3: TGTGCTTCGACCGGGACAGGGGGCGCCGGCTATGGCTACACCTTC. This codes for CASTGTGGAGYGYTF.

The V and J genes are TRBV6-6 and TRBJ1-2; 7 bases align to TRBD1. The CDR3 contains 14 residues. Germline CDR1 MNHNY, CDR2 SVGAGI (reference sequence). After removal of 6 bases from V and 6 bases from J, the junction contained 10 bases not matched to a gene. The CDR3 region has the DNA TGTGCCAGCAGACCACAGACAGGGCAAGATGGCTACACCTTC. Translation gives CASRPQTGQDGYTF.

V usage is TRBV9 and J usage is TRBJ2-3; TRBD1 matches at 9 bases. V dropped 0 bases and J dropped 3; count of bases not matched to a gene: 8. This CDR3 spans 17 amino acids. Germline V gene data show CDR1 as SGDLS and CDR2 as YYNGEE. For the CDR3, the DNA is TGTGCCAGCAGCGTAGGCATCGACAGGGGGACGACAGATACGCAGTATTTT. It is translated as CASSVGIDRGTTDTQYF.

This chain connects TRBV9 to TRBJ2-2; 9 bases map to TRBD1. CDR3 length: 17 residues. V was pared by 1 base and J by 0 bases, with 4 bases of the junction left unmatched. Germline V gene sequence: CDR1 SGDLS, CDR2 YYNGEE. The CDR3 here is CASSVRTGVANTGELFF. CDR3 nucleotides: TGTGCCAGCAGCGTAAGGACAGGGGTAGCGAACACCGGGGAGCTGTTTTTT.

The chain links TRBV7-6 to TRBJ2-3, with D possibly matching TRBD2 (6 bases). The V end lost 0 bases, the J end lost 0 bases, and 16 bases lay between the germline ends. The CDR3 contains 18 residues. The germline gives CDR1 SGHVS, CDR2 FNYEAQ. CDR3 coding DNA: TGTGCCAGCAGCTTAGCGATGGCGGGAATACCTAGCACAGATACGCAGTATTTT. It translates to CASSLAMAGIPSTDTQYF.

The gene calls are TRBV4-2 and TRBJ2-3; 10 nucleotides agree with TRBD2. CDR1 and CDR2 (germline): LGHNA, YNFKEQ. The CDR3 extends over 17 amino acids. The junction had 5 bases not matched to a gene; V was cut back by 0 bases and J by 2 bases. This CDR3 is CASSQDWSGGATDTQYF. As DNA, the CDR3 is TGTGCCAGCAGCCAAGATTGGAGCGGGGGGGCCACAGATACGCAGTATTTT.

The CDR3 nucleotides are TGTGCCAGCAGTCGAACAGGGGGCGAGCAGTACTTC. Translating gives CASSRTGGEQYF. The V and J genes are TRBV6-6 and TRBJ2-7; 8 bases fit TRBD1. The V gene end was trimmed by 5 bases and the J gene end by 6 bases; junction bases not matched to a gene: 3. CDR1 is MNHNY and CDR2 is SVGAGI in the germline V gene (reference sequence). This CDR3 has 12 residues.

V and J are TRBV6-1 and TRBJ2-7; TRBD1 matches 7 bases. The V segment lost 6 bases and the J segment 5 bases; nucleotides outside the gene matches: 10. This CDR3 is 14 amino acids long. Germline CDR1 MNHNS, CDR2 SASEGT. CDR3: CASRDQGDTDEQYF. The DNA for the CDR3 is TGTGCCAGCAGGGACCAGGGGGATACGGACGAGCAGTACTTC.